The rows below give T cell receptor beta chains drawn from one sample of a study of siplizumab effects on memory and regulatory T cells. Profiling relied on immunoSEQ multiplex PCR, and the TCRdb table lists in-frame clones only, not all of them. This table has 90,000 to 120,000 clones, 93% appearing once. Sequencing was performed on Tregs sorted from blood. Receptors were obtained from a human donor in good health. Both conserved end residues are trimmed from each CDR3. Each record gives: V gene, J gene, clone size, CDR3 protein. Clone size is shown for a subset of rows, as once, few, many or a class of expanded clone.

v_call: TRBV6-6; j_call: TRBJ2-1; clone_size: once; cdr3_aa: ASRSTSGGSYNEQF
v_call: TRBV30; j_call: TRBJ1-6; clone_size: NA; cdr3_aa: AGQGQARSPLH
v_call: TRBV5-1; j_call: TRBJ1-1; clone_size: NA; cdr3_aa: ASRGQAAEAF
v_call: TRBV6-4; j_call: TRBJ1-2; clone_size: NA; cdr3_aa: ASSPRPNYGYT
v_call: TRBV19; j_call: TRBJ1-2; clone_size: NA; cdr3_aa: ASSGMLGGYT
v_call: TRBV6-1; j_call: TRBJ1-6; clone_size: NA; cdr3_aa: ASSEYRTGYSPLH
v_call: TRBV6-6; j_call: TRBJ1-1; clone_size: NA; cdr3_aa: ASTISYTEAF
v_call: TRBV2; j_call: TRBJ2-7; clone_size: NA; cdr3_aa: ASSGFYEQY
v_call: TRBV6-5; j_call: TRBJ2-5; clone_size: once; cdr3_aa: ASSYSLAGWETQY
v_call: TRBV19; j_call: TRBJ1-2; clone_size: NA; cdr3_aa: ASSLRGDQGNGYT
v_call: TRBV11-2; j_call: TRBJ1-1; clone_size: few; cdr3_aa: ASSLLRTEAF
v_call: TRBV5-1; j_call: TRBJ2-1; clone_size: NA; cdr3_aa: ASSLKGIPHNEQF
v_call: TRBV5-1; j_call: TRBJ1-1; clone_size: once; cdr3_aa: ASSLPIQGAGGTEAF
v_call: TRBV2; j_call: TRBJ1-4; clone_size: NA; cdr3_aa: ASSLRAVRGWEKLF
v_call: TRBV6-1; j_call: TRBJ2-7; clone_size: NA; cdr3_aa: ASSEAAGRDEQY
v_call: TRBV7-8; j_call: TRBJ2-3; clone_size: NA; cdr3_aa: ASSFLIHHGSDTQY
v_call: TRBV5-1; j_call: TRBJ2-4; clone_size: NA; cdr3_aa: ASSPAPHNPGQGAKNIQY
v_call: TRBV7-9; j_call: TRBJ1-1; clone_size: NA; cdr3_aa: ASRLSMNTEAF
v_call: TRBV6-5; j_call: TRBJ2-7; clone_size: NA; cdr3_aa: ASRRSLNYEQY
v_call: TRBV6-6; j_call: TRBJ2-7; clone_size: NA; cdr3_aa: ASSYSSWGPY
v_call: TRBV28; j_call: TRBJ1-2; clone_size: NA; cdr3_aa: ASSSSTGGGYGYT
v_call: TRBV18; j_call: TRBJ1-4; clone_size: NA; cdr3_aa: ASSPPGANEKLF
v_call: TRBV7-9; j_call: TRBJ1-4; clone_size: NA; cdr3_aa: ASALSGGNEKLF
v_call: TRBV2; j_call: TRBJ1-4; clone_size: NA; cdr3_aa: ASKENEKLF
v_call: TRBV7-9; j_call: TRBJ2-5; clone_size: NA; cdr3_aa: ASSLVAGVETQY
v_call: TRBV4-1; j_call: TRBJ1-1; clone_size: NA; cdr3_aa: ASSQIRVLNTEAF
v_call: TRBV5-6; j_call: TRBJ2-2; clone_size: NA; cdr3_aa: ASSLVLAGAGELF
v_call: TRBV5-4; j_call: TRBJ2-5; clone_size: NA; cdr3_aa: ASSLGLAGGLGETQY
v_call: TRBV19; j_call: TRBJ2-5; clone_size: NA; cdr3_aa: ASSSRYSQETQY
v_call: TRBV6-5; j_call: TRBJ1-6; clone_size: NA; cdr3_aa: ASSDAGDNSPLH
v_call: TRBV25-1; j_call: TRBJ2-7; clone_size: NA; cdr3_aa: ASMGDRGNPYEQY
v_call: TRBV18; j_call: TRBJ2-7; clone_size: NA; cdr3_aa: ASSPGLPSSYEQY
v_call: TRBV7-6; j_call: TRBJ2-7; clone_size: NA; cdr3_aa: ASSPAGNYEQY
v_call: TRBV6-6; j_call: TRBJ2-1; clone_size: NA; cdr3_aa: ASLGTAIDSYNEQF
v_call: TRBV7-2; j_call: TRBJ2-2; clone_size: NA; cdr3_aa: ASAGGQGLARTGELF
v_call: TRBV5-1; j_call: TRBJ2-1; clone_size: NA; cdr3_aa: ASSFIGGVVNEQF
v_call: TRBV18; j_call: TRBJ2-3; clone_size: NA; cdr3_aa: ASSPRIWREVRTDTQY
v_call: TRBV29-1; j_call: TRBJ1-2; clone_size: NA; cdr3_aa: SVERYRDSGGYT
v_call: TRBV19; j_call: TRBJ1-5; clone_size: NA; cdr3_aa: ASSISGTNQPQH
v_call: TRBV5-4; j_call: TRBJ1-2; clone_size: NA; cdr3_aa: ASSFGRVGYT
v_call: TRBV7-9; j_call: TRBJ1-2; clone_size: NA; cdr3_aa: ASSLTDRAVVGYT
v_call: TRBV7-9; j_call: TRBJ2-3; clone_size: NA; cdr3_aa: ASNTAGGTDTQY
v_call: TRBV6-1; j_call: TRBJ1-2; clone_size: NA; cdr3_aa: ASIQLTVPYGYT
v_call: TRBV29-1; j_call: TRBJ2-1; clone_size: NA; cdr3_aa: SATLLAGNEQF
v_call: TRBV7-2; j_call: TRBJ1-5; clone_size: NA; cdr3_aa: ASSLVDNQPQH
v_call: TRBV9; j_call: TRBJ2-1; clone_size: NA; cdr3_aa: ASSFRGGLGNNEQF